This record concerns one TCR beta chain sequence. The antigen remains unidentified. This specimen comes from a study of cytomegalovirus exposure and HLA in healthy donors. Overall study findings and caveats: In a later analysis, a genetic analysis reported fewer productive-TCR N-insertions in an Asian-associated ancestry cluster than the cohort average. The productive fraction for most TCR beta V segments was about 90% or about 30% in an earlier analysis.

The study ran its PCR with 60 Vbeta and 13 Jbeta primers. Some clones are missing from TCRdb's copy, which holds only in-frame ones; the method was immunoSEQ multiplex PCR. The sample lists under 100,000 clones, around 62% occurring once. This receptor was taken from a woman aged 25 to 45 in good health and CMV-seropositive. The specimen was PBMCs.

The CDR3, as DNA: TGTGCCAGCAGCCCCCGGACAGCCTCTGGAAACACCATATATTTT. Translation: CASSPRTASGNTIYF. The chain is built from TRBV7-6 and TRBJ1-3; weak D call: TRBD1 (6 bases). CDR1 is SGHVS, CDR2 FNYEAQ, per germline. The V and J ends lost 5 bases and 0 bases respectively, with 11 bases between them. The CDR3 has 15 amino acids.